This T cell receptor (beta chain) was captured in a study of blood T cell repertoires in COVID-19. Assay: immunoSEQ multiplex PCR; the TCRdb copy retains only in-frame clones and omits some. The sample lists hundreds of thousands of clones; roughly nine tenths were seen once. Participant-reported clinical history was the basis for cohort assignment. Trimming stripped 2 bases from V and 2 bases from J, with 12 bases between. Germline CDR1 SEHNR, CDR2 FQNEAQ (reference sequence). The CDR3 runs to 15 residues. This chain links TRBV7-9 with TRBJ1-2; D gene unclear. Sequencing used PBMCs or T cells enriched from blood (not recorded which). The TCR comes from a woman in her 50s in a cohort exposed to, infected with or recovered from COVID-19 (not recorded which). In DNA form, the CDR3 reads TGTGCCAGCAGCTTAATTGTATCGGGGAACTATGGCTACACCTTC. It codes for CASSLIVSGNYGYTF.